The T cell receptor (beta chain) described here comes from a study of human T cells and chemical hapten exposure. Indicated time point: pre-sensitization, week 0. The treatment is: therapeutic diphenylcyclopropenone sensitization with weekly scalp DPC. Blood draws preceded each patch test application. Donors were 18 to 70-year-old alopecia patients suitable for DPC. The study's library attached unique molecular identifiers to single cDNA molecules. TCRdb reprocessed the RACE reads via MiXCR and lists one record per CDR3 protein. The data show a few hundred thousand distinct CDR3 sequences, with roughly 8.9% seen just once and 2% to 3% held by the top ten. The CDR3 contains 15 residues. In germline, CDR1 is SQVTM, CDR2 ANQGSEA. V lost 6 bases to trimming and J lost 0 bases, with 15 bases between them. Study outcomes and limitations: Significantly greater numbers of large CDR3 similarity clusters came from expanded TCRs than from controls.

This clonotype was counted between two and nine times. Antigen unknown. The sequences come from whole blood, collected in connection with sensitization to the hapten diphenylcyclopropenone (DPC). The V gene is TRBV29-1, the J gene TRBJ2-1, with D perhaps matching TRBD1 (6 bases). The sequence derives from a woman aged 40 to 50 with alopecia areata. Some clones in this sample may be carry-over from other donors' samples. The CDR3 nucleotides are TGCAGCGTGACAATGGGACAACGCTCCTACAATGAGCAGTTCTTC. Translation: CSVTMGQRSYNEQFF.